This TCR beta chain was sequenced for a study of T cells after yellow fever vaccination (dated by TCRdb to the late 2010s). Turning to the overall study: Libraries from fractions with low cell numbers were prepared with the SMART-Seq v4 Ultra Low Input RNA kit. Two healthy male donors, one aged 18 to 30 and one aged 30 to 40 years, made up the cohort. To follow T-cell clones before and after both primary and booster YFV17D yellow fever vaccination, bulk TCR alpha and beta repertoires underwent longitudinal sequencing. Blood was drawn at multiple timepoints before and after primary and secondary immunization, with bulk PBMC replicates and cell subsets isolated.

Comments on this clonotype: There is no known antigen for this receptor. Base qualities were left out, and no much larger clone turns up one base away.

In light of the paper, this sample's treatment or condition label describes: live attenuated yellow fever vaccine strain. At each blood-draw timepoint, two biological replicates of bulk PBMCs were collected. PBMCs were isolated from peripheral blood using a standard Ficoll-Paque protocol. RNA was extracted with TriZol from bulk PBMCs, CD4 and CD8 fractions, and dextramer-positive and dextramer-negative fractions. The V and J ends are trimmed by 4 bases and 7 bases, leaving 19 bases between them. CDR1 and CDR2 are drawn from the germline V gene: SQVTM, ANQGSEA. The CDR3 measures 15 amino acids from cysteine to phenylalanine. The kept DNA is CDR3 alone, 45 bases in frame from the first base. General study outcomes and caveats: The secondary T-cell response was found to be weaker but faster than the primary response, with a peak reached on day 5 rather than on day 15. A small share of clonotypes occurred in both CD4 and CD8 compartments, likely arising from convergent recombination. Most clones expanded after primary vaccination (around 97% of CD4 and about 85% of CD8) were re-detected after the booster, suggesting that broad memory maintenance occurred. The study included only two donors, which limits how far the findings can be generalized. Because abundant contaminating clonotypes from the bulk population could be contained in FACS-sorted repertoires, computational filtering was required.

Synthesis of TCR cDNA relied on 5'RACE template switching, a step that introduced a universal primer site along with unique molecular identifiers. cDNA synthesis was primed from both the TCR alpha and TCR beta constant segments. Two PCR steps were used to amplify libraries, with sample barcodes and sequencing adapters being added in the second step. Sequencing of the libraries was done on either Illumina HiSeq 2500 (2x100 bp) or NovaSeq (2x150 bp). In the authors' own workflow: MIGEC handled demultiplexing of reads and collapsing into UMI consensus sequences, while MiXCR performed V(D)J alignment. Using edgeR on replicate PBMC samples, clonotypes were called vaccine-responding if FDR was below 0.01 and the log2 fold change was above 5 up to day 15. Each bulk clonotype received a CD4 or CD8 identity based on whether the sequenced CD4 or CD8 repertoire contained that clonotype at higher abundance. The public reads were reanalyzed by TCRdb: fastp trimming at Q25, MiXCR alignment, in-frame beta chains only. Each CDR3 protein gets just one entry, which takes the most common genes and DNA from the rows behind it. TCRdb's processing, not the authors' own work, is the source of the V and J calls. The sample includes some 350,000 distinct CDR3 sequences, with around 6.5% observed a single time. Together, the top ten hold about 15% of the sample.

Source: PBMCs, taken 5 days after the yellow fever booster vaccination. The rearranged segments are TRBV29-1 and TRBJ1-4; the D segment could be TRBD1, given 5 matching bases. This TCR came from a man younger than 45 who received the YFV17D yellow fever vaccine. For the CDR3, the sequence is CSVGRAGGIGEKLFF. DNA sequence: TGCAGCGTTGGCAGGGCCGGAGGGATTGGTGAAAAACTGTTTTTT.